This T cell receptor beta chain comes out of a study of glioma-infiltrating T cells. The iRepertoire nested amplicon-rescue multiplex PCR amplified TCR alpha and beta CDR3s from RNA. MiXCR, run by TCRdb on the multiplex PCR reads, gives a single entry per CDR3 protein. There are 84,000 or so distinct CDR3 sequences in the sample; 20% to 25% occur only once, and 6.7% lies in the top ten. CDR3 size: 12 residues. Looked up from germline, CDR1 is KGHSH and CDR2 is LQKENI. V was shortened by 2 bases and J by 5 bases, with 5 bases between the two germline ends. This clonotype showed up many times. Sequencing used glioma tissue, nonneoplastic brain tissue, or PBMCs (not recorded which). This TCR was sampled from a human donor with low-grade glioma or glioblastoma, undergoing nonglioma brain surgery, or in good health (not recorded which). The V gene is TRBV18, the J gene TRBJ2-3; D uncertain. CDR3 in amino acids: CASSPMLDTQYF. CDR3 DNA: TGTGCCAGCTCACCAATGCTAGATACGCAGTATTTT.